The source of this T cell receptor (beta chain) is a study of cytomegalovirus exposure and HLA in healthy donors. The assay was immunoSEQ multiplex PCR, and TCRdb's table has in-frame clones only and misses some. The sample contains 150,000 to 200,000 clones, more than 80% of which appear only once. The germline V gene encodes CDR1 MNHEY and CDR2 SVGAGI. Trimming removed 7 bases from V and 6 bases from J; junction bases left unmatched: 11. The CDR3 extends over 14 amino acids. J is TRBJ2-7 and V is TRBV6-5, with 8 positions matching TRBD1. This clonotype was sampled from a young woman in good health and CMV-seropositive. Sequenced input: PBMCs. The CDR3 is CASKGPGQAPEQYF. DNA for the CDR3: TGTGCCAGCAAAGGTCCGGGACAGGCCCCCGAGCAGTACTTC.